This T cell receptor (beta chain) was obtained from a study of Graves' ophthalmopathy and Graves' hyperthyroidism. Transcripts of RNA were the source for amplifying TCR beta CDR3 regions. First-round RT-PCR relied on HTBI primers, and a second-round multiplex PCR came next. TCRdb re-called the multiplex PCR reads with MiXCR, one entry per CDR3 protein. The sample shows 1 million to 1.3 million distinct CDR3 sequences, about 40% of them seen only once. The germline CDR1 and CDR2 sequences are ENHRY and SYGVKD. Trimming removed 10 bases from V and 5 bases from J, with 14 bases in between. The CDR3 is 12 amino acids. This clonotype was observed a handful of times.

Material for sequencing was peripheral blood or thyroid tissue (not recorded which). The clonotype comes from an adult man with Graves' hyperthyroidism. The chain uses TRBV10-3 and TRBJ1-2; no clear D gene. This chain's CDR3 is CASRGTEYGYTF. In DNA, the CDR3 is TGTGCCAGCAGAGGAACAGAATATGGCTACACCTTC.